The 19 T cell receptor beta chains presented below share a single source sample, sequenced in a study of T cell responses to AZD1222 COVID-19 vaccine. Measured with immunoSEQ multiplex PCR; TCRdb has only the in-frame clones, and not every one. Among under 85,000 clones, around 90% were seen once, and the ten largest hold under 25%. The sample in question was peripheral blood, obtained on day 0 of AZD1222 vaccination. The receptors derive from an adult in good health.

In nucleotides, the CDR3 is TGTGCCAGCAGTTTCATCAGGGTTGGAAATGGCTACACCTTC. This codes for CASSFIRVGNGYTF. The chain carries TRBV28 and TRBJ1-2; weak D call: TRBD1 (5 bases). Germline lookup yields CDR1 MDHEN and CDR2 SYDVKM. The CDR3 spans 14 residues. V lost 3 bases, J lost 6 bases, and 14 bases lay in between.

The genes are TRBV2 and TRBJ1-2; 12 bases align to TRBD1. Losses at the gene ends were 6 bases for V and 8 bases for J; bases not matched to a gene: 7. The CDR3 runs to 14 residues. Germline CDR1 SNHLY, CDR2 FYNNEI. CDR3 coding DNA: TGTGCCAGCAGCCCCGGGACAGGGGGCTCAGGCTACACCTTC. Translating gives CASSPGTGGSGYTF.

V is TRBV6-5 and J is TRBJ1-2; tentative D call: TRBD1 (5 bases). Trimming removed 4 bases at V and 4 bases at J, with 16 bases between. Per the germline V gene, CDR1 is MNHEY and CDR2 is SVGAGI. The CDR3 has 15 residues. CDR3 loop: CASSSPLGRSYGYTF. CDR3 nucleotides: TGTGCCAGCAGTTCCCCCTTGGGGCGCAGCTATGGCTACACCTTC.

The gene calls are TRBV27 and TRBJ2-7; 7 bases map to TRBD2. The V gene's germline CDR1 is MNHEY and CDR2 SMNVEV (reference sequence). This CDR3 spans 14 amino acids. V shed 4 bases and J 1 base; nucleotides not matched to a gene: 4. CDR3 amino acids: CASSSASGSYEQYF. CDR3 DNA sequence: TGTGCCAGCAGTTCGGCTAGCGGATCCTACGAGCAGTACTTC.

This clone turned up a few times. The chain recombines TRBV5-6 with TRBJ1-4; tentatively, D is TRBD1 (5 bases). The CDR3 has 16 residues. Germline V gene data show CDR1 as SGHDT and CDR2 as YYEEEE. V lost 3 bases to trimming and J lost 0 bases, with 12 bases between them. The CDR3 nucleotides read TGTGCCAGCAGCTCGGTGAGGGGCGCAACTAATGAAAAACTGTTTTTT. Amino acids: CASSSVRGATNEKLFF.

The gene calls are TRBV11-1 and TRBJ2-3, with D possibly being TRBD2 (6 bases). CDR3 size: 14 residues. Between the trimmed V and J ends, which lost 6 bases and 2 bases, there was a span of 12 bases. Looked up from germline, CDR1 is SGHAT and CDR2 is FQDESV (reference sequence). The DNA of the CDR3 is TGTGCCAGCAGGCCTTGGGGGGTCACAGATACGCAGTATTTT. Translating gives CASRPWGVTDTQYF. Using reference TRBV11-1 and TRBJ2-3 for the parts outside the CDR3, the full variable domain is EAEVAQSPRYKITEKSQAVAFWCDPISGHATLYWYRQILGQGPELLVQFQDESVVDDSQLPKDRFSAERLKGVDSTLKIQPAELGDSAMYLCASRPWGVTDTQYFGPGTRLTVL.

The rearrangement links TRBV29-1 to TRBJ1-1; tentatively, D is TRBD1 (5 bases). The CDR3 covers 15 residues. Between the trimmed V and J ends, which lost 6 bases and 1 base, there was a span of 18 bases. The germline CDR1 and CDR2 sequences are SQVTM and ANQGSEA. The CDR3 sequence: CSVLRGQVSNTEAFF. The CDR3 DNA is TGCAGCGTCCTTCGGGGCCAAGTTTCGAACACTGAAGCTTTCTTT. The variable domain in full, completed from reference TRBV29-1 and TRBJ1-1, reads SAVISQKPSRDICQRGTSLTIQCQVDSQVTMMFWYRQQPGQSLTLIATANQGSEATYESGFVIDKFPISRPNLTFSTLTVSNMSPEDSSIYLCSVLRGQVSNTEAFFGQGTRLTVV.

The chain is built from TRBV6-5 and TRBJ1-5, with D perhaps matching TRBD1 (5 bases). The CDR3 loop spans 13 amino acids. V dropped 6 bases and J dropped 5 bases, with 11 bases sitting between them. CDR1 is MNHEY, CDR2 SVGAGI, per germline. In nucleotides, the CDR3 is TGTGCCAGCAGCCGGGACTCGGATCAGCCCCAGCATTTT. Its translation is CASSRDSDQPQHF.

V is TRBV4-1 and J is TRBJ1-5, with D perhaps TRBD1 (5 bases). Trimming shortened V by 0 bases and J by 3 bases, and 21 bases separated the two germline ends. The CDR3 contains 19 residues. Germline V gene lookup returns CDR1 MGHRA and CDR2 YSYEKL. This chain's CDR3 is CASSQDPKLGGTFNQPQHF. DNA of the CDR3: TGCGCCAGCAGCCAAGATCCCAAGTTGGGGGGGACTTTCAATCAGCCCCAGCATTTT.

On this clone itself: Other DNA variants within this sample encode the same CDR3. The rearrangement joins TRBV15 to TRBJ2-7; perhaps TRBD1 as D (5 bases). CDR1 LNHNV and CDR2 YYDKDF come from the germline V gene (reference sequence). This CDR3 has 13 amino acids. V lost 0 bases to trimming and J lost 3 bases, with 6 bases between them. The DNA for the CDR3 is TGTGCCACCAGCAGAGATAGGGGCTACGAGCAGTACTTC. This sequence encodes CATSRDRGYEQYF.

V and J are TRBV7-3 and TRBJ1-1; D might be TRBD1 (5 bases). The CDR3 totals 13 residues. The V end lost 5 bases, the J end lost 4 bases, and 11 bases lay between the germline ends. Germline CDR1 is SGHTA and CDR2 is FQGTGA. The CDR3 is CASSPGPSTEAFF. CDR3 nucleotides: TGTGCCAGCAGCCCGGGACCGTCCACTGAAGCTTTCTTT.

The CDR3 nucleotides read TGTGCCAGCTCACGGACAGGGGAAGGGCAGTTCTTC. This sequence encodes CASSRTGEGQFF. The rearrangement joins TRBV18 to TRBJ2-1, with 9 nucleotides matching TRBD1. The junction had 4 bases not matched to a gene; V was cut back by 4 bases and J by 12 bases. This CDR3 has 12 amino acids. Per germline, CDR1 KGHSH and CDR2 LQKENI. The full variable domain, its missing parts supplied by reference TRBV18 and TRBJ2-1, is NAGVMQNPRHLVRRRGQEARLRCSPMKGHSHVYWYRQLPEEGLKFMVYLQKENIIDESGMPKERFSAEFPKEGPSILRIQQVVRGDSAAYFCASSRTGEGQFFGPGTRLTVL.

The V call is TRBV6-5, the J call TRBJ1-2; 10 bases line up with TRBD1. The CDR3 contains 14 residues. Germline V gene lookup returns CDR1 MNHEY and CDR2 SVGAGI. With 6 bases clipped from V and 7 bases from J, the junction kept 8 bases outside the gene matches. The CDR3 region has the DNA TGTGCCAGCAGGGTGACAGGGGGCGTTGGTGGCTACACCTTC. It yields the protein CASRVTGGVGGYTF.

The rearrangement uses TRBV19 and TRBJ2-2, with D perhaps matching TRBD1 (5 bases). The V gene lost 6 bases and the J gene lost 6 bases, with 8 bases spanning the gap. This CDR3 has 12 residues. Germline CDR1 is LNHDA and CDR2 is SQIVND (reference sequence). The CDR3 reads CASSRVPGELFF. CDR3 coding DNA: TGTGCCAGTAGCAGGGTCCCCGGGGAGCTGTTTTTT.

The chain carries TRBV6-1 and TRBJ1-2; D is ambiguous. Germline V gene sequence: CDR1 MNHNS, CDR2 SASEGT. The V gene lost 2 bases and the J gene lost 6 bases, with 16 bases spanning the gap. The CDR3 totals 15 residues. The CDR3 sequence is CASSESAVLEHGYTF. CDR3 sequence (DNA): TGTGCCAGCAGTGAATCGGCAGTGCTCGAGCATGGCTACACCTTC.

The chain uses TRBV5-6 and TRBJ1-2, with 7 bases lining up with TRBD1. V shed 1 base and J 2 bases; nucleotides not matched to a gene: 8. The CDR3 sequence is 16 residues long. Germline CDR1 reads SGHDT; CDR2 reads YYEEEE. This CDR3 is CASSLTPTGRNYGYTF. As DNA, the CDR3 is TGTGCCAGCAGCTTGACCCCGACAGGGAGGAACTATGGCTACACCTTC.

V is TRBV6-6 and J is TRBJ2-1; D not resolved. V lost 2 bases, J lost 3 bases, and 5 bases lay in between. CDR1 MNHNY and CDR2 SVGAGI come from the germline V gene (reference sequence). The CDR3 runs 13 residues. The CDR3 sequence is CASSYTVYNEQFF. In DNA, the CDR3 is TGTGCCAGCAGTTACACCGTCTACAATGAGCAGTTCTTC.

The chain employs TRBV14 and TRBJ2-1, with TRBD1 matching over 8 bases. Per germline, CDR1 SGHDN and CDR2 FVKESK. The CDR3 totals 19 residues. V lost 0 bases to trimming and J lost 4 bases; unmatched junction nucleotides: 14. In nucleotides, the CDR3 is TGTGCCAGCAGCCAAGATAGGACAGGGTCCTCACTTCGGTACAATGAGCAGTTCTTC. Protein sequence: CASSQDRTGSSLRYNEQFF.

The rearrangement links TRBV6-2 or TRBV6-3 to TRBJ1-1; D is uncertain. This CDR3 is built from 12 residues. The germline CDR1 and CDR2 sequences are MNHEY and SVGEGT. V was clipped by 5 bases and J by 5 bases, with 9 bases between them. The CDR3 spells CASSDPITEAFF. In DNA, the CDR3 is TGTGCCAGCAGTGACCCAATTACTGAAGCTTTCTTT.